This paragraph reports one T cell receptor (beta chain). Patients at the Seattle site were enrolled during active infection and followed longitudinally. This sample is drawn from a study of blood T cell repertoires in COVID-19. Across the study: Acute-phase and convalescent COVID-19 samples originated in the United States, Italy and Spain. Sources were T cells, B-cell-depleted T cells, or PBMCs; the material itself was cDNA or gDNA.

Under the authors' procedure: Cell counts per sample came from amplifying reference gene primers. Data came from immunoSEQ multiplex PCR; TCRdb stores just in-frame clones and leaves some out. For V, J and clone size, that table is used; D and trimming come from the DNA. The sample records around 300,000 clones, 90% being singletons. There are 14 residues in the CDR3. Germline trimming cut 5 bases from V and 9 bases from J; bases unmatched to any gene: 5. CDR1 is SGHTA and CDR2 is FQGTGA in the germline V gene. This clonotype originated in a young woman with COVID-19, enrolled during active disease. The sequenced sample was peripheral blood. The chain links TRBV7-3 to TRBJ2-1; 12 bases align to TRBD2. This CDR3 is CASSLAGGGGEQFF. For the CDR3, the DNA is TGTGCCAGCAGCCTAGCGGGAGGGGGGGGTGAGCAGTTCTTC.